The sequence of this T cell receptor beta chain was determined in a study of T-cell memory formation after mild COVID-19. Study in general: TCR clusters were largely donor specific. Study observations and caveats: The study found balanced CD4/CD8 in clones contracting day 15 to 85 and a CD4+ lean in later expanders. Certain responding clones were present in pre-infection memory, suggesting participation of cross-reactive memory.

In germline, CDR1 is SGHRS, CDR2 YFSETQ. V gave up 3 bases and J gave up 7 bases, with 11 bases separating them. The CDR3 totals 12 residues. This clonotype was detected only a few times. Its antigen remains unidentified. After 5'RACE with constant-segment primers, TCR alpha and TCR beta cDNA libraries carrying sample barcodes and UMIs were obtained. TCRdb independently ran MiXCR on the 5' RACE reads; one entry per CDR3 protein. This table has 250,000 to 300,000 distinct CDR3 sequences, roughly 16% appearing once. The V and J genes are TRBV5-1 and TRBJ2-7, with D possibly being TRBD1 (5 bases). Source material: PBMCs or a T cell subset sorted from them (not recorded which). The receptor's source is a man between 18 and 29 years old who had mild COVID-19 (a few samples of this study predate the infection). Cell type and time point are not known. The CDR3 nucleotides are TGCGCCAGCAGCTACGACAGTTGGGAGCAGTACTTC. Protein sequence: CASSYDSWEQYF. The entire variable domain, with the rest obtained from reference TRBV5-1 and TRBJ2-7, is as follows: KAGVTQTPRYLIKTRGQQVTLSCSPISGHRSVSWYQQTPGQGLQFLFEYFSETQRNKGNFPGRFSGRQFSNSRSEMNVSTLELGDSALYLCASSYDSWEQYFGPGTRLTVT.